Listed below are T cell receptor beta chains from one sample, sequenced in a study of blood T cell repertoires in COVID-19. Assay used: immunoSEQ multiplex PCR; TCRdb lists only in-frame clones, some missing. The data contain about 220,000 clones, roughly 85% of them singletons. Sequenced: peripheral blood. Receptors were obtained from a woman in her 70s with COVID-19, enrolled during active disease. CDR3s include the opening cysteine and the closing phenylalanine or tryptophan. D genes are given only for firm matches. Rows may omit the clone size; those that give it use once, few, many or a size class.

>NA|TRBV7-3|NA|TRBJ1-6
CASSSGSGNSPLHF
TGTGCCAGCAGCTCAGGGTCGGGCAATTCACCCCTCCACTTT
>few|TRBV18|TRBD1|TRBJ1-1
CASSEGQGGRTEAFF
TGTGCCAGCTCGGAGGGACAGGGTGGTCGGACTGAAGCTTTCTTT
>few|TRBV6-2/TRBV6-3|TRBD1|TRBJ1-1
CASSFEGADGTEAFF
TGTGCCAGCAGTTTCGAGGGGGCGGATGGCACTGAAGCTTTCTTT
>NA|TRBV19|TRBD1|TRBJ1-1
CASTLSRDRQAFF
TGTGCCAGTACCCTATCTAGGGACAGGCAAGCTTTCTTT
>NA|TRBV4-1|NA|TRBJ1-1
CASSQVDSLNTEAFF
TGCGCCAGCAGCCAGGTTGACAGCTTGAACACTGAAGCTTTCTTT
>few|TRBV7-9|NA|TRBJ2-7
CASSGPGTPPDEQYF
TGTGCCAGCAGCGGACCTGGGACACCCCCGGACGAGCAGTACTTC
>NA|TRBV5-8|NA|TRBJ2-7
CASSPVIQGYEQYF
TGTGCCAGCAGCCCGGTCATTCAGGGCTACGAGCAGTACTTC
>NA|TRBV2|TRBD2|TRBJ2-7
CASSRGTGLAGEQYF
TGTGCCAGCAGCCGCGGCACGGGACTAGCGGGAGAGCAGTACTTC
>once|TRBV7-2|TRBD2|TRBJ2-7
CASSPGGGFRNEQYF
TGTGCCAGCAGCCCGGGAGGAGGGTTTAGGAACGAGCAGTACTTC
>NA|TRBV13|NA|TRBJ2-7
CASSSVGVYEQYF
TGTGCCAGCAGCTCCGTTGGAGTCTACGAGCAGTACTTC